The present T cell receptor beta chain was sequenced within a study of preoperative IRX-2 immunotherapy in early breast cancer. The method was immunoSEQ multiplex PCR; TCRdb's version includes in-frame clones alone and lacks a portion of them. The sample has approximately 25,000 clones, around 72% seen once; the top ten hold 6% to 8.5%. Treatment denoted: preoperative locoregional IRX-2 cytokine immunotherapy. Patients received preoperative, locoregional IRX-2 cytokine immunotherapy in a phase Ib study. Germline-derived CDR1 and CDR2 are SGHNT and YENEEA. Unmatched junction bases numbered 4, after V lost 5 bases and J lost 4 bases. CDR3 length: 15 residues.

The TCR was taken from a human donor with breast cancer. The V and J genes are TRBV11-3 and TRBJ2-6; the match to TRBD1 covers 8 bases. The source was lymph node tissue, collected after IRX-2 immunotherapy. The CDR3 loop reads CASSLGQGGANVLTF. CDR3 bases: TGTGCCAGCAGCCTAGGACAGGGCGGGGCCAACGTCCTGACTTTC.